The 15 T cell receptor beta chains presented below share a single source sample, sequenced in a study of Tregs in tolerant kidney transplant recipients. Only in-frame clones appear in the TCRdb table, and some are missing; sequencing was by immunoSEQ multiplex PCR. Altogether approximately 99,000 clones are present, around 89% being singletons, with the ten largest covering approximately 0.35%. The sequences come from CD4+ T cells from blood, collected before the transplant. Receptor source: a human donor who received a combined kidney and bone marrow transplant.

The CDR3 protein is CASAPTRGPETQYF. CDR3 bases: TGTGCCAGCGCCCCGACGCGGGGGCCAGAGACCCAGTACTTC. This rearrangement joins TRBV7-9 to TRBJ2-5; TRBD2 is a possible D gene (7 bases). Germline values: CDR1 SEHNR, CDR2 FQNEAQ (reference sequence). The CDR3 loop spans 14 amino acids. Trimming shortened V by 8 bases and J by 4 bases, and 17 bases separated the two germline ends.

The chain links TRBV7-2 to TRBJ1-4; D may be TRBD1 (5 bases). Germline-derived CDR1 and CDR2 are SGHTA and FQGNSA. V was cut by 3 bases and J by 5 bases, with 19 bases left in between. This CDR3 is built from 17 residues. CDR3: CASSFFPTWGDNEKLFF. In DNA, the CDR3 is TGTGCCAGCAGCTTCTTCCCTACATGGGGGGACAATGAAAAACTGTTTTTT.

The CDR3 DNA is TGTGCCAGCTCACCCCCACAGGGGCGGTATGGCTACACCTTC. As protein: CASSPPQGRYGYTF. J is TRBJ1-2 and V is TRBV18; TRBD1 agrees at 7 bases. Germline V lookup: CDR1 KGHSH, CDR2 LQKENI. Trimming at V came to 3 bases and at J to 5 bases, leaving 6 bases not matched to a gene. This CDR3 contains 14 residues.

This chain's CDR3 is CASSLVSRIDMNTEAFF. DNA for the CDR3: TGCGCCAGCAGCTTGGTATCACGGATAGACATGAACACTGAAGCTTTCTTT. The rearrangement links TRBV5-1 to TRBJ1-1; D unresolved. The ends were cut back, 0 bases at V and 0 bases at J, with 15 bases in the middle. The CDR3 has 17 amino acids. CDR1 is SGHRS, CDR2 YFSETQ, per germline.

Comment on this clone: The same CDR3 arises from other DNA sequences in this sample as well. The chain carries TRBV9 and TRBJ2-5, with no clear D. The germline gives CDR1 SGDLS, CDR2 YYNGEE. The CDR3 has 13 amino acids. V lost 0 bases and J 5 bases, leaving 8 bases between the germline ends. The CDR3 DNA sequence: TGTGCCAGCAGCGTAGGGAGCAAGGAGACCCAGTACTTC. Translated: CASSVGSKETQYF.

J is TRBJ2-6 and V is TRBV25-1; 13 positions match TRBD2. Germline CDR1 MGHDK, CDR2 SYGVNS. The CDR3 is 16 amino acids. The junction had 9 bases not matched to a gene; V was cut back by 4 bases and J by 12 bases. The CDR3 sequence is CASSGGLAGAAGVLTF. The CDR3 bases are TGTGCCAGCAGTGGTGGACTAGCGGGGGCTGCCGGCGTCCTGACTTTC.

The chain joins TRBV15 to TRBJ1-1; 8 bases are shared with TRBD1. The CDR3 has 15 amino acids. Trimming removed 6 bases from V and 4 bases from J; junction bases left unmatched: 10. CDR1 is LNHNV, CDR2 YYDKDF, per germline (reference sequence). CDR3: CATSPRTGLSTEAFF. The DNA of the CDR3 is TGTGCCACCAGTCCCCGGACAGGGCTCTCCACTGAAGCTTTCTTT. The whole variable domain, filled in from reference TRBV15 and TRBJ1-1, reads DAMVIQNPRYQVTQFGKPVTLSCSQTLNHNVMYWYQQKSSQAPKLLFHYYDKDFNNEADTPDNFQSRRPNTSFCFLDIRSPGLGDTAMYLCATSPRTGLSTEAFFGQGTRLTVV.

The CDR3 bases are TGTGCCAGCAGCCTAAGACAGGGGGCGCCTTCCTATGGCTACACCTTC. Its protein product is CASSLRQGAPSYGYTF. J is TRBJ1-2 and V is TRBV11-2; 10 positions match TRBD1. Unmatched junction bases numbered 10, after V lost 5 bases and J lost 4 bases. The CDR3 is made up of 16 amino acids. Per the germline V gene, CDR1 is SGHAT and CDR2 is FQNNGV.

The rearrangement links TRBV2 to TRBJ2-5, with 7 bases that match TRBD2. The V gene end was trimmed by 8 bases and the J gene end by 0 bases; junction bases not matched to a gene: 3. Looked up from germline, CDR1 is SNHLY and CDR2 is FYNNEI. This CDR3 comprises 13 residues. The CDR3 DNA reads as TGTGCCAGCGCCGGGGGGAACCAAGAGACCCAGTACTTC. It translates to CASAGGNQETQYF.

The J gene is TRBJ2-5, the V gene TRBV2; maybe TRBD2 (6 bases). Germline V gene sequence: CDR1 SNHLY, CDR2 FYNNEI. V was cut by 2 bases and J by 2 bases, with 18 bases left in between. The CDR3 runs to 17 residues. The CDR3 loop is CASSEIAVRGSQETQYF. CDR3 coding DNA: TGTGCCAGCAGTGAAATTGCTGTGCGGGGATCTCAAGAGACCCAGTACTTC.

This sequence joins TRBV5-4 and TRBJ1-2, with 7 bases matching TRBD1. This CDR3 is 15 amino acids long. From germline, CDR1 is SGHNT and CDR2 YYREEE (reference sequence). Unmatched junction bases numbered 13, after V lost 4 bases and J lost 7 bases. CDR3 in amino acids: CASSTDGTAFSGYTF. Written as DNA, the CDR3 is TGTGCCAGCAGCACGGACGGGACAGCCTTCTCTGGCTACACCTTC. Full variable domain (missing parts from reference TRBV5-4 and TRBJ1-2): ETGVTQSPTHLIKTRGQQVTLRCSSQSGHNTVSWYQQALGQGPQFIFQYYREEENGRGNFPPRFSGLQFPNYSSELNVNALELDDSALYLCASSTDGTAFSGYTFGSGTRLTVV.

This chain uses TRBV7-9 with TRBJ1-4; TRBD1 matches 10 bases. V shed 4 bases, J shed 8 bases, and the junction held 4 bases outside the gene matches. CDR1 and CDR2 from the germline V gene are SEHNR and FQNEAQ (reference sequence). The CDR3 loop spans 14 amino acids. The CDR3 sequence is CASSSDRGVEKLFF. The CDR3 DNA is TGTGCCAGCAGCTCGGACAGGGGGGTCGAAAAACTGTTTTTT.

This rearrangement joins TRBV18 to TRBJ1-4, with a tentative D call TRBD1 (5 bases). The V and J ends lost 3 bases and 0 bases respectively, with 8 bases between them. CDR3 length: 15 residues. Germline V CDR1 and CDR2: KGHSH, LQKENI. The DNA for the CDR3 is TGTGCCAGCTCACCTAGACAGACAACTAATGAAAAACTGTTTTTT. Amino acids: CASSPRQTTNEKLFF. Using reference TRBV18 and TRBJ1-4 for the parts outside the CDR3, the full variable domain is NAGVMQNPRHLVRRRGQEARLRCSPMKGHSHVYWYRQLPEEGLKFMVYLQKENIIDESGMPKERFSAEFPKEGPSILRIQQVVRGDSAAYFCASSPRQTTNEKLFFGSGTQLSVL.

This rearrangement joins TRBV5-1 to TRBJ2-5, with 8 bases aligning to TRBD1. Germline V CDR1 and CDR2: SGHRS, YFSETQ. V dropped 4 bases and J dropped 1; count of bases not matched to a gene: 12. The CDR3 sequence is 17 residues long. CDR3 DNA sequence: TGCGCCAGCAGCCCCTGGACAGGGTCTGGGGTCCAAGAGACCCAGTACTTC. The encoded protein is CASSPWTGSGVQETQYF.

The V and J genes are TRBV9 and TRBJ1-1, with D hard to call. CDR1 and CDR2 from the germline V gene are SGDLS and YYNGEE. The CDR3 loop spans 13 amino acids. Trimming removed 0 bases from V and 1 base from J, with 4 bases in between. The CDR3 DNA is TGTGCCAGCAGCGTAGTTAGGAACACTGAAGCTTTCTTT. Protein: CASSVVRNTEAFF.